The rows below give T cell receptor beta chains drawn from one sample of a study of T-cell memory formation after mild COVID-19. MiXCR was run by TCRdb on the 5' RACE reads, yielding one entry per CDR3 protein. This table has some 450,000 distinct CDR3 sequences, more than 15% appearing once. The sample was PBMCs or a T cell subset sorted from them (not recorded which). The source of these receptors is a man aged 18 to 30 who had mild COVID-19 (a few samples of this study predate the infection). Cell type and time point are not known. The CDR3 runs from the conserved cysteine through the conserved F or W. Fields, in order: J gene, V gene, clone size, D gene, CDR3 protein, CDR3 DNA. A D gene is named only where the DNA matches it firmly. A row's size may be missing; if present it is once, few, many or a size class.

j_call: TRBJ2-1
v_call: TRBV5-1
clone_size: -
d_call: -
cdr3_aa: CASSLEAGANNEQFF
cdr3_nt: TGCGCCAGCAGCTTGGAGGCAGGGGCCAACAATGAGCAGTTCTTC

j_call: TRBJ2-1
v_call: TRBV29-1
clone_size: -
d_call: -
cdr3_aa: CSVEETRSYNEKFF
cdr3_nt: TGCAGCGTTGAAGAGACACGGTCCTACAATGAGAAGTTCTTC

j_call: TRBJ1-2
v_call: TRBV6-2/TRBV6-3
clone_size: few
d_call: -
cdr3_aa: CASSLLDGYGYTF
cdr3_nt: TGTGCCAGCAGTTTGCTCGATGGCTATGGCTACACCTTC

j_call: TRBJ2-5
v_call: TRBV6-2/TRBV6-3
clone_size: -
d_call: -
cdr3_aa: CASKEGWQETKYF
cdr3_nt: TGTGCCAGCAAAGAGGGGTGGCAAGAGACCAAGTACTTC

j_call: TRBJ1-2
v_call: TRBV5-1
clone_size: few
d_call: TRBD1
cdr3_aa: CASSFPTGGIDGYTF
cdr3_nt: TGCGCCAGCAGCTTCCCGACAGGGGGTATCGATGGCTACACCTTC

j_call: TRBJ2-3
v_call: TRBV12-3/TRBV12-4
clone_size: -
d_call: -
cdr3_aa: CASSFQGFTDTQYF
cdr3_nt: TGTGCCAGCAGTTTCCAGGGGTTCACAGATACGCAGTATTTT

j_call: TRBJ1-2
v_call: TRBV28
clone_size: few
d_call: -
cdr3_aa: CASRRGEGGYGYTF
cdr3_nt: TGTGCCAGCAGAAGGGGGGAGGGAGGCTATGGCTACACCTTC

j_call: TRBJ2-7
v_call: TRBV18
clone_size: -
d_call: TRBD1
cdr3_aa: CASSPPEGAGYEQYF
cdr3_nt: TGTGCCAGCTCACCACCAGAGGGGGCCGGTTACGAGCAGTACTTC

j_call: TRBJ2-3
v_call: TRBV6-5
clone_size: -
d_call: -
cdr3_aa: CASRPQGNWMDTQYF
cdr3_nt: TGTGCCAGCAGACCCCAGGGAAATTGGATGGATACGCAGTATTTT

j_call: TRBJ2-1
v_call: TRBV9
clone_size: -
d_call: -
cdr3_aa: CASSPISSDGQFF
cdr3_nt: TGTGCCAGCAGCCCAATCAGTTCCGATGGGCAGTTCTTC

j_call: TRBJ1-5
v_call: TRBV28
clone_size: -
d_call: TRBD1
cdr3_aa: CASIQQGPQPQHF
cdr3_nt: TGTGCCAGCATACAACAGGGGCCTCAGCCCCAGCATTTT

j_call: TRBJ1-1
v_call: TRBV5-6
clone_size: few
d_call: TRBD1
cdr3_aa: CASSHGQGALNTEAFF
cdr3_nt: TGTGCCAGCAGCCATGGACAGGGGGCGTTGAACACTGAAGCTTTCTTT

j_call: TRBJ1-3
v_call: TRBV4-2
clone_size: -
d_call: -
cdr3_aa: CASSQDLNSGNTIYF
cdr3_nt: TGTGCCAGCAGCCAAGATCTCAACTCTGGAAACACCATATATTTT

j_call: TRBJ1-5
v_call: TRBV20-1
clone_size: few
d_call: -
cdr3_aa: CSARDSGQGSDQPQHF
cdr3_nt: TGCAGTGCTAGAGACTCGGGTCAGGGTAGTGATCAGCCCCAGCATTTT

j_call: TRBJ2-3
v_call: TRBV6-2/TRBV6-3
clone_size: -
d_call: -
cdr3_aa: CASRPGDTDTQYF
cdr3_nt: TGTGCCAGCAGACCGGGGGACACAGATACGCAGTATTTT

j_call: TRBJ2-3
v_call: TRBV19
clone_size: once
d_call: TRBD2
cdr3_aa: CASSIRGDVLSADTQYF
cdr3_nt: TGTGCCAGTAGTATTCGGGGGGATGTCTTGAGCGCAGATACGCAGTATTTT

j_call: TRBJ1-5
v_call: TRBV6-6
clone_size: -
d_call: -
cdr3_aa: CASSYRRQPQHF
cdr3_nt: TGTGCCAGCAGTTACCGAAGACAGCCCCAGCATTTT

j_call: TRBJ2-7
v_call: TRBV12-3/TRBV12-4
clone_size: -
d_call: TRBD1
cdr3_aa: CASSTGGSLYEQYF
cdr3_nt: TGTGCCAGCAGTACAGGGGGCTCTTTATACGAGCAGTACTTC

j_call: TRBJ2-3
v_call: TRBV12-3/TRBV12-4
clone_size: many
d_call: -
cdr3_aa: CASSSRGRTDTQYF
cdr3_nt: TGTGCCAGCAGCTCCCGGGGCCGGACAGATACGCAGTATTTT

j_call: TRBJ1-1
v_call: TRBV6-5
clone_size: few
d_call: -
cdr3_aa: CASSPTIPSNTEAFF
cdr3_nt: TGTGCCAGCAGCCCAACCATCCCTTCGAACACTGAAGCTTTCTTT

j_call: TRBJ1-1
v_call: TRBV5-5
clone_size: few
d_call: -
cdr3_aa: CASSLGGLLTEAFF
cdr3_nt: TGTGCCAGCAGCTTGGGCGGACTTCTGACTGAAGCTTTCTTT

j_call: TRBJ2-3
v_call: TRBV3-1
clone_size: -
d_call: TRBD2
cdr3_aa: CAISQVAGGPADTQYF
cdr3_nt: TGTGCCATCAGCCAAGTAGCGGGGGGGCCCGCAGATACGCAGTATTTT